The 17 T cell receptor beta chains given below trace back to one sample, sequenced in a study of cytomegalovirus exposure and HLA in healthy donors. Use of 60 Vbeta and 13 Jbeta primers characterized the PCR. Some clones are missing from TCRdb's copy, which holds only in-frame ones; the method was immunoSEQ multiplex PCR. Among some 110,000 clones listed, over 60% were seen once. Source material: PBMCs. These TCRs come from a woman aged 55-70 years in good health and CMV-seropositive.

The gene calls are TRBV29-1 and TRBJ1-1; D not resolved. V was trimmed by 7 bases and J by 11 bases, leaving 20 bases between them. The CDR3 is 12 amino acids. Germline V gives CDR1 SQVTM, CDR2 ANQGSEA. This CDR3 reads CSALLGRTRAFF. The DNA for the CDR3 is TGCAGCGCCCTCCTGGGCCGGACTCGGGCTTTCTTT.

The rearrangement joins TRBV27 to TRBJ2-2; D gene ambiguous. This CDR3 is built from 14 residues. CDR1 is MNHEY and CDR2 is SMNVEV in the germline V gene (reference sequence). Trimming removed 2 bases at V and 5 bases at J, with 9 bases between. CDR3: CASSLRRATGELFF. The CDR3 nucleotides read TGTGCCAGCAGTTTAAGGAGAGCTACCGGGGAGCTGTTTTTT.

This chain links TRBV6-1 with TRBJ2-1; 10 bases map to TRBD2. CDR3 size: 16 residues. Losses at the gene ends were 2 bases for V and 9 bases for J; bases not matched to a gene: 10. The germline gives CDR1 MNHNS, CDR2 SASEGT. The chain's CDR3 is CASSERGAGGLTEQFF. CDR3 nucleotides: TGTGCCAGCAGTGAAAGGGGAGCGGGAGGGTTGACTGAGCAGTTCTTC.

The chain is built from TRBV6-5 and TRBJ2-2; tentatively, D is TRBD2 (6 bases). V was clipped by 6 bases and J by 1 base, with 12 bases between them. Per germline, CDR1 MNHEY and CDR2 SVGAGI. The CDR3 is 15 residues long. CDR3 DNA: TGTGCCAGCAGGGAGGGTGGGTTGAACACCGGGGAGCTGTTTTTT. This gives the protein CASREGGLNTGELFF.

The genes are TRBV6-1 and TRBJ2-1; no reliable D call. CDR3 length: 10 residues. Trimming removed 9 bases at V and 5 bases at J, with 5 bases between. Germline CDR1 MNHNS, CDR2 SASEGT. As DNA, the CDR3 is TGTGCCAGTCAGGACAATGAGCAGTTCTTC. Translation: CASQDNEQFF.

The chain is built from TRBV4-3 and TRBJ1-3; 8 bases map to TRBD1. V lost 4 bases, J lost 4 bases, and 18 bases stayed unmatched. This CDR3 is 19 amino acids long. Germline V lookup: CDR1 LGHNA, CDR2 YSLEER. CDR3: CASSRDFPGQGATGNTIYF. The CDR3 DNA follows: TGCGCCAGCAGCCGGGACTTCCCGGGGCAGGGGGCGACCGGAAACACCATATATTTT.

The chain has TRBV4-2 and TRBJ2-5; tentative D call: TRBD2 (5 bases). This CDR3 has 13 residues. Trimming took 2 bases from V and 5 from J, leaving 9 bases between them. CDR1 and CDR2 (germline): LGHNA, YNFKEQ. CDR3 nucleotide sequence: TGTGCCAGCAGCCAAACTAGTGGCGAGACCCAGTACTTC. As protein: CASSQTSGETQYF.

The V call is TRBV9, the J call TRBJ2-1; TRBD2 agrees at 14 bases. The CDR3 has 16 residues. V dropped 4 bases and J dropped 4; count of bases not matched to a gene: 4. CDR1 and CDR2 (germline): SGDLS, YYNGEE. The CDR3 loop reads CASSPRTSGRYNEQFF. In DNA, the CDR3 is TGTGCCAGCAGCCCCCGGACTAGCGGGAGGTACAATGAGCAGTTCTTC.

Written as DNA, the CDR3 is TGTGCCAGCAGCTTGCGGGCAGGGGGCCTGAACACTGAAGCTTTCTTT. Protein: CASSLRAGGLNTEAFF. The chain employs TRBV5-5 and TRBJ1-1, with TRBD1 identical over 8 bases. Unmatched junction bases numbered 5, after V lost 1 base and J lost 0 bases. Germline V gives CDR1 SGHKS, CDR2 YYEKEE (reference sequence). The CDR3 contains 16 residues. Complete variable domain (other parts from reference TRBV5-5 and TRBJ1-1): DAGVTQSPTHLIKTRGQQVTLRCSPISGHKSVSWYQQVLGQGPQFIFQYYEKEERGRGNFPDRFSARQFPNYSSELNVNALLLGDSALYLCASSLRAGGLNTEAFFGQGTRLTVV.

The rearrangement joins TRBV7-9 to TRBJ1-1, with TRBD1 matching 8 bases. Germline values: CDR1 SEHNR, CDR2 FQNEAQ (reference sequence). The CDR3 has 15 amino acids. V was clipped by 2 bases and J by 3 bases; unmatched bases: 5. The CDR3 DNA reads TGTGCCAGCAGCTTATGGACAGGGCGGGACACTGAAGCTTTCTTT. This encodes CASSLWTGRDTEAFF.

V and J are TRBV19 and TRBJ1-4; 8 bases are a match to TRBD1. V lost 9 bases, J lost 8 bases, and 8 bases stayed unmatched. In germline, CDR1 is LNHDA, CDR2 SQIVND (reference sequence). This CDR3 is 13 amino acids long. CDR3 sequence (DNA): TGTGCCAGCAGTGGACAGGGAAGCGAAAAACTGTTTTTT. Translated: CASSGQGSEKLFF.

This chain connects TRBV28 to TRBJ1-5; no clear D. V lost 7 bases to trimming and J lost 2 bases, with 9 bases between them. The CDR3 is made up of 13 amino acids. Germline V CDR1 and CDR2: MDHEN, SYDVKM. CDR3 amino acids: CASIGSGNQPQHF. The CDR3 nucleotides are TGTGCCAGCATAGGGAGCGGCAATCAGCCCCAGCATTTT.

This clone has just a few counts. This chain uses TRBV28 with TRBJ1-3; 9 bases are a match to TRBD1. The J segment lost 4 bases and the V segment lost 4 bases, leaving 5 bases of the junction unmatched. This CDR3 contains 15 residues. The germline V gene has CDR1 MDHEN and CDR2 SYDVKM. DNA of the CDR3: TGTGCCAGCAGTTCTACTGGGACAGGGGGAAACACCATATATTTT. Translation: CASSSTGTGGNTIYF.

This sequence joins TRBV19 and TRBJ1-1; 8 positions match TRBD1. Trimming at V came to 7 bases and at J to 1 base, leaving 8 bases not matched to a gene. This CDR3 has 15 amino acids. Germline V CDR1 and CDR2: LNHDA, SQIVND (reference sequence). For the CDR3, the DNA is TGTGCCAGTAAGCTACAGGGGGGAGGGAACACTGAAGCTTTCTTT. Residues: CASKLQGGGNTEAFF.

This sequence joins TRBV4-1 and TRBJ1-2, with TRBD1 matching 7 bases. The CDR3 has 15 amino acids. V trimming: 5 bases; J trimming: 4 bases; junction bases outside the gene matches: 10. Germline values: CDR1 MGHRA, CDR2 YSYEKL. The CDR3 sequence is CASSLRRGGVYGYTF. CDR3 nucleotide sequence: TGCGCCAGCAGCTTACGAAGAGGGGGCGTCTATGGCTACACCTTC.

This clone was detected only a few times. The chain uses TRBV28 and TRBJ2-5; 7 bases are a match to TRBD1. The CDR3 spans 15 residues. The ends lost 6 bases at V and 5 bases at J; junction bases unmatched: 12. The germline CDR1 and CDR2 sequences are MDHEN and SYDVKM. For the CDR3, the DNA is TGTGCCAGCAGCCCCGGGACAGCCGGCGTGGAGACCCAGTACTTC. Translating gives CASSPGTAGVETQYF.

The V and J genes are TRBV4-3 and TRBJ1-1; 8 bases agree with TRBD1. The germline gives CDR1 LGHNA, CDR2 YSLEER. V was pared by 1 base and J by 1 base, with 5 bases of the junction left unmatched. This CDR3 is 16 amino acids long. CDR3 protein: CASSQVATGENTEAFF. The CDR3 coding sequence is TGCGCCAGCAGCCAAGTCGCGACAGGGGAGAACACTGAAGCTTTCTTT.